This T cell receptor (beta chain) appears in the sequencing data of a study of T cell repertoires in cytomegalovirus infection. The CDR3 sequence is 16 residues long. Trimming took 7 bases from V and 2 from J, leaving 19 bases between them. In germline, CDR1 is MNHEY, CDR2 SVGEGT. In its sample, this clonotype was seen a few times. Its antigen remains unknown. MiXCR, applied by TCRdb to the reads, yields one record per CDR3 protein. The sample yields about 330,000 distinct CDR3 sequences, about 35% seen once. The sequencing used cultured PBMCs, collected from culture after CMV antigen stimulation. The chain has TRBV6-2 or TRBV6-3 and TRBJ2-3; D might be TRBD2 (6 bases). The clonotype was recovered from a human donor in good health (CMV status not recorded). Some clones in this sample may be carry-over from other donors' samples. The CDR3 nucleotides read TGTGCCAGCAACCCTGGTAGTAGCGGTTACACAGATACGCAGTATTTT. Translating it yields CASNPGSSGYTDTQYF.